Each of the 19 T cell receptor beta chains below was sequenced from the same sample in a study of T cells in Graves' hyperthyroidism and ophthalmopathy. Template material for amplifying TCR beta CDR3 regions consisted of RNA transcripts. The TCR CDR3 was amplified in a first-round RT-PCR using the HTBI primer set. TCRdb re-analysed the multiplex PCR reads in MiXCR, keeping a single row per CDR3 protein. The repertoire holds under 800,000 distinct CDR3 sequences, less than 15% seen once, with roughly a tenth in the top ten. Sequencing input: blood. Receptors were obtained from a woman aged 18-30 years with Graves' hyperthyroidism.

In the case of this clonotype: A much bigger clone sits one base away, suggesting this may be a read error. Written as DNA, the CDR3 is TGTGCCAGCAGTTTACCTCCCGACGACTACTCCTACGAGCAGTACTTC. This gives the protein CASSLPPDDYSYEQYF. V and J are TRBV27 and TRBJ2-7; D perhaps matches TRBD2 (5 bases). Germline CDR1 MNHEY, CDR2 SMNVEV (reference sequence). V was pared by 2 bases and J by 0 bases, with 14 bases between. This CDR3 has 16 residues.

The gene calls are TRBV6-5 and TRBJ1-1; weak D call: TRBD1 (6 bases). From germline, CDR1 is MNHEY and CDR2 SVGAGI. V was clipped by 2 bases and J by 3 bases, with 13 bases between them. The CDR3 sequence is 15 residues long. The CDR3 loop reads CASSYGIWGHTEAFF. The CDR3 DNA is TGTGCCAGCAGTTACGGCATCTGGGGGCACACTGAAGCTTTCTTT.

This clonotype was seen a handful of times. The rearrangement uses TRBV11-2 and TRBJ2-7, with TRBD2 matching 7 bases. From germline, CDR1 is SGHAT and CDR2 FQNNGV. CDR3 length equals 15 residues. The V gene end was trimmed by 0 bases and the J gene end by 3 bases; junction bases not matched to a gene: 5. The CDR3 protein is CASSLEPGGVYEQYF. The CDR3 coding sequence is TGTGCCAGCAGCTTAGAGCCGGGGGGAGTCTACGAGCAGTACTTC.

The rearrangement joins TRBV6-1 to TRBJ2-7; 7 nucleotides line up with TRBD1. Looked up from germline, CDR1 is MNHNS and CDR2 is SASEGT. The CDR3 length is 18 residues. Germline trimming cut 6 bases from V and 1 base from J; bases unmatched to any gene: 18. CDR3 sequence (DNA): TGTGCCAGCAGCAATACCGTTTTAGAGACAGGGAAATCCTACGAGCAGTACTTC. It encodes CASSNTVLETGKSYEQYF.

The genes are TRBV6-1 and TRBJ2-1, with 15 bases identical to TRBD2. CDR1 and CDR2 from the germline V gene are MNHNS and SASEGT. The CDR3 is made up of 17 amino acids. The ends lost 5 bases at V and 6 bases at J; junction bases unmatched: 8. CDR3 region: CASSQPGLAGGGNEQFF. The CDR3 DNA sequence: TGTGCCAGCAGTCAACCGGGACTAGCGGGAGGAGGCAATGAGCAGTTCTTC.

This clonotype turned up a few times. The chain joins TRBV2 to TRBJ2-7; 8 bases are a match to TRBD1. Per the germline V gene, CDR1 is SNHLY and CDR2 is FYNNEI. The trim removed 2 bases at V and 5 bases at J, leaving 5 bases unmatched. CDR3 length: 14 amino acids. The CDR3 nucleotides are TGTGCCAGCAGTGAAAAGGACAGGGTAAACGAGCAGTACTTC. Its protein is CASSEKDRVNEQYF. The entire variable domain, with the rest obtained from reference TRBV2 and TRBJ2-7, is as follows: EPEVTQTPSHQVTQMGQEVILRCVPISNHLYFYWYRQILGQKVEFLVSFYNNEISEKSEIFDDQFSVERPDGSNFTLKIRSTKLEDSAMYFCASSEKDRVNEQYFGPGTRLTVT.

This chain's CDR3 is CASSAARQSMNTEAFF. The DNA of the CDR3 is TGTGCCAGCAGCGCGGCCAGACAGAGTATGAACACTGAAGCTTTCTTT. V gene TRBV7-2 combines with J gene TRBJ1-1; D might be TRBD1 (5 bases). With 5 bases removed from V and 0 bases from J, the gap between germline ends came to 16 bases. CDR1 SGHTA and CDR2 FQGNSA come from the germline V gene. CDR3 length: 16 residues.

This clonotype was detected ten times or more. V is TRBV13 and J is TRBJ1-2; 10 positions match TRBD1. After removal of 5 bases from V and 8 bases from J, the junction contained 5 bases not matched to a gene. Germline V lookup: CDR1 PRHDT, CDR2 FYEKMQ (reference sequence). This CDR3 has 13 amino acids. The CDR3 reads CASSVGQGLGYTF. DNA of the CDR3: TGTGCCAGCAGCGTGGGACAGGGGTTAGGCTACACCTTC.

The table lists this clonotype with many counts. V gene TRBV2 combines with J gene TRBJ2-5; D may be TRBD2 (5 bases). Germline values: CDR1 SNHLY, CDR2 FYNNEI. V lost 7 bases, J lost 4 bases, and 22 bases lay in between. The CDR3 sequence is 16 residues long. CDR3 region: CASTPQRQGRGETQYF. CDR3 sequence (DNA): TGTGCCAGCACCCCTCAACGTCAAGGCCGGGGAGAGACCCAGTACTTC.

This clonotype was seen repeatedly, ten times or more. The junction departs from germline at one end; a sequencing error may be responsible. The chain is built from TRBV12-3 or TRBV12-4 and TRBJ2-7, with D perhaps matching TRBD1 (6 bases). CDR3 length equals 14 residues. CDR3: CASSFGRGPYEQYF. DNA for the CDR3: TGCGCCAGCAGCTTTGGCAGGGGTCCCTACGAGCAGTACTTC.

The CDR3 sequence: CASTLLGPQHF. CDR3 DNA sequence: TGTGCCAGCACCCTCCTAGGGCCCCAGCATTTT. The V gene is TRBV12-3 or TRBV12-4, the J gene TRBJ1-5; D remains unclear. Trimming shortened V by 7 bases and J by 9 bases, and 10 bases separated the two germline ends. The CDR3 covers 11 residues.

Ten or more counts support this clonotype. The chain recombines TRBV18 with TRBJ2-1; D not resolved. Trimming cost V 8 bases and J 0 bases, with 8 bases left between them. Per the germline V gene, CDR1 is KGHSH and CDR2 is LQKENI. The CDR3 loop spans 13 amino acids. The CDR3 protein is CASTQSSYNEQFF. In DNA form, the CDR3 reads TGTGCCAGCACACAAAGCTCCTACAATGAGCAGTTCTTC.

The table lists this clonotype with many counts. This chain uses TRBV28 with TRBJ2-5; D ambiguous. The V and J ends lost 2 bases and 2 bases respectively, with 6 bases between them. Germline V gene data show CDR1 as MDHEN and CDR2 as SYDVKM. There are 13 residues in the CDR3. CDR3 protein: CASSLDFQETQYF. The CDR3 nucleotides are TGTGCCAGCAGTTTAGACTTTCAAGAGACCCAGTACTTC.

This clonotype was seen many times. This chain connects TRBV11-2 to TRBJ2-5, with D maybe TRBD1 (5 bases). V was trimmed by 0 bases and J by 12 bases, leaving 14 bases between them. The CDR3 is 13 residues long. CDR1 and CDR2 (germline): SGHAT, FQNNGV. The CDR3 coding sequence is TGTGCCAGCAGCTTAGATTTGCAGGACACGGAGTACTTC. The encoded protein is CASSLDLQDTEYF. Filled out from reference TRBV11-2 and TRBJ2-5, the complete variable domain reads EAGVAQSPRYKIIEKRQSVAFWCNPISGHATLYWYQQILGQGPKLLIQFQNNGVVDDSQLPKDRFSAERLKGVDSTLKIQPAKLEDSAVYLCASSLDLQDTEYFGPGTRLLVL.

This clonotype showed up many times. The CDR3 sequence is CASSYPTSGRAARTDTQYF. The CDR3 DNA is TGTGCCAGCAGTTACCCGACTAGCGGGAGGGCGGCCCGCACAGATACGCAGTATTTT. The chain links TRBV6-2 or TRBV6-3 to TRBJ2-3; TRBD2 matches 14 bases. V dropped 2 bases and J dropped 1; count of bases not matched to a gene: 8. This CDR3 spans 19 amino acids. CDR1 is MNHEY, CDR2 SVGEGT, per germline.

This clonotype was counted many times. V is TRBV4-1 and J is TRBJ1-5; the match to TRBD1 covers 8 bases. The CDR3 is 17 residues long. Losses at the gene ends were 2 bases for V and 6 bases for J; bases not matched to a gene: 12. In germline, CDR1 is MGHRA, CDR2 YSYEKL. Written as DNA, the CDR3 is TGCGCCAGCAGCCAACAACTGGCAACAGGGGGTGTTCAGCCCCAGCATTTT. As protein: CASSQQLATGGVQPQHF.

This clonotype was recorded at least ten times. The chain uses TRBV6-1 and TRBJ1-1; D unresolved. The CDR3 sequence is 14 residues long. V lost 2 bases, J lost 1 base, and 8 bases lay in between. In germline, CDR1 is MNHNS, CDR2 SASEGT. The CDR3 spells CASSEPGRNTEAFF. The CDR3 DNA follows: TGTGCCAGCAGTGAACCAGGCCGGAACACTGAAGCTTTCTTT.

This clonotype has only a few counts. This rearrangement joins TRBV12-3 or TRBV12-4 to TRBJ2-1, with 8 bases aligning to TRBD2. The trim removed 7 bases at V and 5 bases at J, leaving 10 bases unmatched. The CDR3 runs 15 residues. CDR3 in DNA: TGTGCCAGCAAAAAACTAGCGGAGATTAACAATGAGCAGTTCTTC. Amino acids: CASKKLAEINNEQFF.

This clonotype was observed many times. The J gene is TRBJ2-7, the V gene TRBV30; TRBD1 matches 8 bases. The CDR3 has 14 amino acids. With 3 bases clipped from V and 2 bases from J, the junction kept 6 bases outside the gene matches. Germline-derived CDR1 and CDR2 are GTSNPN and SVGIG (reference sequence). The DNA for the CDR3 is TGTGCCTGGAGAGTCGACAGGGGTGCCTACGAGCAGTACTTC. Protein sequence: CAWRVDRGAYEQYF.